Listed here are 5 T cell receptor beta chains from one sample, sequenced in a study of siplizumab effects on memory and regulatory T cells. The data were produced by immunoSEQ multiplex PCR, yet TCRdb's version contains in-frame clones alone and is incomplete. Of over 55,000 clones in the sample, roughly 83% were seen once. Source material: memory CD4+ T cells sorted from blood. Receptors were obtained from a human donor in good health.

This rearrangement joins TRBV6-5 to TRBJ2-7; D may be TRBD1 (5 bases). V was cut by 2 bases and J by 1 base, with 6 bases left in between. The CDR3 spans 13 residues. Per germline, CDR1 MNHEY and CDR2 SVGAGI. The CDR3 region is CASSYDSSYEQYF. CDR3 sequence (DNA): TGTGCCAGCAGTTACGACAGTTCCTACGAGCAGTACTTC.

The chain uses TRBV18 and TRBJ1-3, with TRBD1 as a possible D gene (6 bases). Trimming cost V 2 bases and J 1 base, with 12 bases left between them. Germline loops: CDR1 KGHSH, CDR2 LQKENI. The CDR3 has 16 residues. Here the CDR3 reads CASSPNRDKSGNTIYF. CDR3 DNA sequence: TGTGCCAGCTCACCAAACCGGGACAAATCTGGAAACACCATATATTTT.

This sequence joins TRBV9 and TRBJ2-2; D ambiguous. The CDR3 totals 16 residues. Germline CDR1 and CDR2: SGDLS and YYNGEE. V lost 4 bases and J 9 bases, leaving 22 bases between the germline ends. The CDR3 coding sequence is TGTGCCAGCAGCCCCCAGGTTGGTCTAAGTGCGCGGGAGCTGTTTTTT. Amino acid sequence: CASSPQVGLSARELFF.

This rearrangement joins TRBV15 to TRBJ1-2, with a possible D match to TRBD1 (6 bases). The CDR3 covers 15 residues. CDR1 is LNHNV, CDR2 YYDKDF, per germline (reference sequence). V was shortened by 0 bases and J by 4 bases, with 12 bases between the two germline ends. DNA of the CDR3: TGTGCCACCAGCAGAGACACCCAGGGGAGCTATGGCTACACCTTC. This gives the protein CATSRDTQGSYGYTF.

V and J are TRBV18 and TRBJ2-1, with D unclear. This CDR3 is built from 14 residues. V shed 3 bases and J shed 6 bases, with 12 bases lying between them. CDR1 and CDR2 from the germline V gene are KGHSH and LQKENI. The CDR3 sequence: CASSPDLVSNEQFF. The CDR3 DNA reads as TGTGCCAGCTCACCGGACCTAGTTAGCAATGAGCAGTTCTTC.